This is a list of T cell receptor beta chains from one sample in a study of T cell changes during pregnancy in multiple sclerosis. Some clones are missing from TCRdb's copy, which holds only in-frame ones; the method was immunoSEQ multiplex PCR. The repertoire holds over 30,000 clones, with 90% to 95% as singletons. The sample was CD4+ T cells from peripheral blood mononuclear cells, taken in the third trimester of pregnancy. These receptor sequences come from a female donor in good health, enrolled as a control in a pregnancy study. The CDR3 runs from the conserved cysteine through the conserved F or W. The D gene is left open where the match is weak. A row's size may be missing; if present it is once, few, many or a size class.

clone size,D gene,V gene,J gene,CDR3 DNA,CDR3 protein
-,-,TRBV27,TRBJ1-6,TGTGCCAGCAGTCCTAGCCCCCTCAGCTCCTATAATTCACCCCTCCACTTT,CASSPSPLSSYNSPLHF
medium-sized,TRBD2,TRBV5-1,TRBJ2-5,TGCGCCAGCAGCCCCGGACTAGCGGGAGGACGGGTGGAGACCCAGTACTTC,CASSPGLAGGRVETQYF
-,-,TRBV5-6,TRBJ2-2,TGTGCCAGCAGCTACCGGACTCCTAGAACCGGGGAGCTGTTTTTT,CASSYRTPRTGELFF
-,TRBD1,TRBV28,TRBJ2-1,TGTGCCAGCAGCCCGACCTGGGACAGATCCTACAATGAGCAGTTCTTC,CASSPTWDRSYNEQFF
-,-,TRBV7-3,TRBJ2-6,TGTGCCAGCAGCTCCAGGGGGGCCAACGTCCTGACTTTC,CASSSRGANVLTF
-,TRBD2,TRBV7-7,TRBJ2-5,TGTGCCAGCAGCGCAACCGGGACTAGGCAAGAGACCCAGTACTTC,CASSATGTRQETQYF
-,-,TRBV7-2,TRBJ1-2,TGTGCCAGCAGCTTCCAGGGAAACTATGGCTACACCTTC,CASSFQGNYGYTF
-,-,TRBV6-5,TRBJ1-1,TGTGCCAGCACAGACAGCTTGAACACTGAAGCTTTCTTT,CASTDSLNTEAFF
-,TRBD1,TRBV30,TRBJ1-1,TGTGCCTGGAGTCTCCCCGACAGGGCCACTGAAGCTTTCTTT,CAWSLPDRATEAFF
-,TRBD2,TRBV4-3,TRBJ2-1,TGCGCCAGCAGCGCCAAGATCCTGACTAGCGGGATGGTGGGCTACAATGAGCAGTTCTTC,CASSAKILTSGMVGYNEQFF
-,TRBD2,TRBV7-3,TRBJ2-2,TGTGCCAGCAGCTTTCCGGGACTAGCGGGAGGGCCGCCCGGGGAGCTGTTTTTT,CASSFPGLAGGPPGELFF
-,TRBD2,TRBV30,TRBJ2-1,TGTGCCTGGGCCCCAGATGGACTAGCGGGAATTGAGCAGTTCTTC,CAWAPDGLAGIEQFF
-,-,TRBV7-2,TRBJ1-6,TGTGCCAGCAGGACGGAACCTGGGGCACAGTCACCCCTCCACTTT,CASRTEPGAQSPLHF
-,-,TRBV7-9,TRBJ1-2,TGTGCCAATCCAGGGTCCTATGGCTACACCTTC,CANPGSYGYTF
-,-,TRBV28,TRBJ2-7,TGTGCCAGCAGTTTACCGGGAGTCCATCAGATCGAGCAGTACTTC,CASSLPGVHQIEQYF
-,-,TRBV5-6,TRBJ2-3,TGTGCCAGCAGCCTAGCCACAGATACGCAGTATTTT,CASSLATDTQYF
-,TRBD1,TRBV19,TRBJ2-7,TGTGCCAGTAGTATAGAGGGGGACAGGGGCCCTCAGTACTTC,CASSIEGDRGPQYF
-,-,TRBV21-1,TRBJ2-2,TGTGCCAGCAGCAAAGAGGCGTCCCGAGGCACCGGGGAGCTGTTTTTT,CASSKEASRGTGELFF
-,TRBD1,TRBV6-6,TRBJ1-1,TGTGCCAGCAGTTCTCGGACAGGCCGATACACTGAAGCTTTCTTT,CASSSRTGRYTEAFF
-,TRBD2,TRBV28,TRBJ2-1,TGTGCCAGCAGTTTCAACCTAGCGGGTTACAATGAGCAGTTCTTC,CASSFNLAGYNEQFF
once,-,TRBV27,TRBJ1-2,TGTGCCAGCAGTGCGGGACCGCTCACGGGCGGCTACACCTTC,CASSAGPLTGGYTF
-,TRBD1,TRBV4-1,TRBJ1-2,TGCGCCAGCAGCAACCCCCGGGACAGGGGAAACTATGGCTACACCTTC,CASSNPRDRGNYGYTF
-,-,TRBV29-1,TRBJ2-7,TGCAGCGTTCCGGGTCCCTCGGCCTACGAGCAGTACTTC,CSVPGPSAYEQYF
-,-,TRBV7-8,TRBJ2-3,TGTGCCAGCAGCTTAACGGCGCAGGGGGGAAGCACAGATACGCAGTATTTT,CASSLTAQGGSTDTQYF
-,-,TRBV27,TRBJ1-5,TGTGCCAGCAGTCGAAAATCGGGGTCGGGCAATCAGCCCCAGCATTTT,CASSRKSGSGNQPQHF
-,TRBD1,TRBV4-3,TRBJ1-6,TGCGCCAGCAGCCCGACAGGGTACAATTCACCCCTCCACTTT,CASSPTGYNSPLHF
once,-,TRBV5-6,TRBJ2-1,TGTGCCAGCAGCCTTTCGCGGGATGGTGGGTACAATGAGCAGTTCTTC,CASSLSRDGGYNEQFF
-,TRBD2,TRBV5-4,TRBJ2-7,TGTGCCAGCAGTTTAGGGACTAGCGAGATCTACGAGCAGTACTTC,CASSLGTSEIYEQYF
-,-,TRBV6-5,TRBJ2-3,TGTGCCAGCAGAACTGGGAGGGATACGCAGTATTTT,CASRTGRDTQYF
-,-,TRBV18,TRBJ1-3,TGTGCCAGCTCACCAGGACTGGGGTCGGGAAACACCATATATTTT,CASSPGLGSGNTIYF
-,TRBD1,TRBV18,TRBJ1-1,TGTGCCAGCTCACCCAGACAGGGGGCCACTGAAGCTTTCTTT,CASSPRQGATEAFF
-,-,TRBV28,TRBJ1-1,TGTGCCAGCAGTCGACAGAACACTGAAGCTTTCTTT,CASSRQNTEAFF
-,TRBD1,TRBV6-5,TRBJ1-2,TGTGCCAGCAGCCAAACAGGGGGTAACTATGGCTACACCTTC,CASSQTGGNYGYTF
-,-,TRBV6-9,TRBJ1-5,TGTGCCAGCAGTTTTCCTAGTCGCAGGGGTTCCAATCAGCCCCAGCATTTT,CASSFPSRRGSNQPQHF
-,TRBD1,TRBV2,TRBJ2-1,TGTGCCAGCAGGGAGACAGGGGGCTTGTTCTTC,CASRETGGLFF
-,-,TRBV5-1,TRBJ1-1,TGCGCCAGCAGCCGGACATCTAACACTGAAGCTTTCTTT,CASSRTSNTEAFF
-,TRBD1,TRBV18,TRBJ2-2,TGTGCCAGCTCACCACCGCTCCGGGACAGTGGAGGGGAGCTGTTTTTT,CASSPPLRDSGGELFF
-,TRBD1,TRBV27,TRBJ2-7,TGTGCCAGCAGTTTTGACGGGACAGGGAGCTCCTACGAGCAGTACTTC,CASSFDGTGSSYEQYF
-,-,TRBV2,TRBJ2-3,TGTGCCAGCAGTGGTAGCGCGGCAGATACGCAGTATTTT,CASSGSAADTQYF
-,TRBD1,TRBV27,TRBJ2-7,TGTGCCAGCAGTCCCCTACAGGGGGCGACTTCCTACGAGCAGTACTTC,CASSPLQGATSYEQYF
-,-,TRBV2,TRBJ2-1,TGTGCCAGCAGCCGGAGCTTAGCGGGACAGTCTGAGCAGTTCTTC,CASSRSLAGQSEQFF
-,-,TRBV21-1,TRBJ2-7,TGTGCCAGCAGCAAACAGGCCGCGGACAGGGACTACGAGCAGTACTTC,CASSKQAADRDYEQYF
-,TRBD1,TRBV29-1,TRBJ1-4,TGCAGCGTTGGAGACAGGGGGAATGAAAAACTGTTTTTT,CSVGDRGNEKLFF
once,TRBD1,TRBV19,TRBJ1-5,TGTGCCAGTAGTCCTGCCGGGACAGGGAGGCATCAGCCCCAGCATTTT,CASSPAGTGRHQPQHF
once,TRBD1,TRBV4-1,TRBJ2-7,TGCGCCAGCAGTGGGGACAGTACCTACGAGCAGTACTTC,CASSGDSTYEQYF
-,TRBD1,TRBV11-2,TRBJ1-3,TGTGCCAGCAGCCTCTTGACAGGGGCTGGAAACACCATATATTTT,CASSLLTGAGNTIYF
-,-,TRBV5-1,TRBJ2-3,TGCGCCAGCAGCTTGGTGACTAGCACAGATACGCAGTATTTT,CASSLVTSTDTQYF
-,-,TRBV10-3,TRBJ2-1,TGTGCCATCAAATCAGGCCAGAGCTACAATGAGCAGTTCTTC,CAIKSGQSYNEQFF
-,TRBD1,TRBV9,TRBJ1-6,TGTGCCAGCAGCTCACAGGGGAGCAATTCACCCCTCCACTTT,CASSSQGSNSPLHF
-,-,TRBV7-9,TRBJ2-1,TGTGCCAGCAGCTTAGATTGGGAGAGCTCCTACAATGAGCAGTTCTTC,CASSLDWESSYNEQFF
once,TRBD1,TRBV20-1,TRBJ2-7,TGCAGTGCTAGCAGGGGGCACGAGCAGTACTTC,CSASRGHEQYF
-,-,TRBV15,TRBJ2-1,TGTGCCACCAGCCGGGGGTCGGGGTACAATGAGCAGTTCTTC,CATSRGSGYNEQFF
-,-,TRBV10-3,TRBJ1-2,TGTGCCATCAGTGAGTCGGTACGGAACTATGGCTACACCTTC,CAISESVRNYGYTF
-,-,TRBV5-5,TRBJ1-5,TGTGCCAGCAGCTTGGCTCTGAGCAATCAGCCCCAGCATTTT,CASSLALSNQPQHF